This note documents a single T cell receptor beta chain sequence. The sample originates from a study of blood T cell repertoires in COVID-19. Study summary: Specimens from acute and convalescent COVID-19 originated in the United States, Italy and Spain. In each case, the material was cDNA or gDNA derived from T cells, B-cell-depleted T cells, or PBMCs.

Authors' analysis steps: Estimates of nucleated cell counts were drawn from the amplification of reference gene primers. Assay: immunoSEQ multiplex PCR; the TCRdb copy retains only in-frame clones and omits some. That table is the source of V, J and clone size, and D and trimming were worked out from the DNA. The data hold tens of thousands of clones, with about nine tenths observed a single time. Between the trimmed V and J ends, which lost 4 bases and 3 bases, there was a span of 12 bases. This CDR3 has 13 amino acids. CDR1 SQVTM and CDR2 ANQGSEA come from the germline V gene. J is TRBJ1-2 and V is TRBV29-1, with unresolved D. Sequencing used peripheral blood. This sequence was found in a man aged 45-65 years with acute or convalescent COVID-19. The CDR3: CSVVPEAHYGYTF. The CDR3 DNA reads TGCAGCGTTGTGCCGGAGGCGCACTATGGCTACACCTTC. The entire variable domain, with the rest obtained from reference TRBV29-1 and TRBJ1-2, is as follows: SAVISQKPSRDICQRGTSLTIQCQVDSQVTMMFWYRQQPGQSLTLIATANQGSEATYESGFVIDKFPISRPNLTFSTLTVSNMSPEDSSIYLCSVVPEAHYGYTFGSGTRLTVV.